This TCR beta chain was sequenced in a study of tumor and adjacent non-tumor tissue in lung cancer. Study-wide background: The cohort had around twelve adenocarcinoma, a couple of squamous cell and 1 small cell patients. About 4.17 million productive TCRbeta reads were obtained per sample on average.

TCRbeta libraries were built with three rounds of nested PCR, modified from ARM-PCR. MiXCR, applied by TCRdb to the multiplex PCR reads, yields one record per CDR3 protein. The data hold approximately 79,000 distinct CDR3 sequences, with over 65% observed a single time. The CDR3 runs to 15 residues. The germline CDR1 and CDR2 sequences are MNHNS and SASEGT. No cell sorting was done before RNA was extracted from the tissue. The normal lung tissue was taken more than 3 cm from the tumor edge. This clonotype was seen a few times. Its antigen remains unidentified. A much more abundant neighbour one base away suggests this may be a read error. General study findings and limits: Compared with tumor, normal lung showed significantly lower TCR diversity.

V is TRBV6-1 and J is TRBJ2-7; 12 positions agree with TRBD1. This TCR derives from a man aged 65 to 79 with non-small cell lung cancer. The sequencing sample was made of distant non-tumor lung tissue. CDR3 nucleotide sequence: TGTGTCAGCAAACAACCGGGACAGGGGGCGCGAGAGCAGTACTTC. This codes for CVSKQPGQGAREQYF.